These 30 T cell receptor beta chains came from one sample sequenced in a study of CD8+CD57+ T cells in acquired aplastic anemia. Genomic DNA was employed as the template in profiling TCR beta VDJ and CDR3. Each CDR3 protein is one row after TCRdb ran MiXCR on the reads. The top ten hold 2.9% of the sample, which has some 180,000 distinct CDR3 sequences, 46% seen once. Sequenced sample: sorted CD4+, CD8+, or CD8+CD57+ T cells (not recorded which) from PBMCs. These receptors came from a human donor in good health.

The CDR3 loop reads CSVAQGYNQPQHF. DNA of the CDR3: TGCAGCGTTGCACAGGGGTACAATCAGCCCCAGCATTTT. The chain employs TRBV29-1 and TRBJ1-5, with TRBD1 matching 7 bases. The CDR3 is made up of 13 amino acids. Trimming cost V 4 bases and J 3 bases; bases outside gene matches: 3. CDR1 and CDR2 from the germline V gene are SQVTM and ANQGSEA.

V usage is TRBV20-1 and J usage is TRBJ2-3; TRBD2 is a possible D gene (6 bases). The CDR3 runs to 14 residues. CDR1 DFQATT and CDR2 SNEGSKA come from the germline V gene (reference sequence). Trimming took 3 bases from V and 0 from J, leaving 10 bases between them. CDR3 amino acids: CSASGSASTDTQYF. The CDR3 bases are TGCAGTGCTAGCGGGAGCGCTAGCACAGATACGCAGTATTTT.

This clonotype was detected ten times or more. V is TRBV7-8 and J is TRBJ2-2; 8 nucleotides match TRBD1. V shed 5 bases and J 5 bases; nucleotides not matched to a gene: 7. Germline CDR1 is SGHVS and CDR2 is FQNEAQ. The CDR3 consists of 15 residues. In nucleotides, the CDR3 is TGTGCCAGCAGCCAAGACAGGGGCAGGACCGGGGAGCTGTTTTTT. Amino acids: CASSQDRGRTGELFF.

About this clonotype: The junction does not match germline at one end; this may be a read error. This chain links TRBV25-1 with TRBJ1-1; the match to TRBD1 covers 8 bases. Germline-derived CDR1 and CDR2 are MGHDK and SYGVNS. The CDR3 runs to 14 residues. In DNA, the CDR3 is TGCGCCAGCAGCCCACAGGGGGTGATCACTGAAGCTTTCTTT. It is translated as CASSPQGVITEAFF.

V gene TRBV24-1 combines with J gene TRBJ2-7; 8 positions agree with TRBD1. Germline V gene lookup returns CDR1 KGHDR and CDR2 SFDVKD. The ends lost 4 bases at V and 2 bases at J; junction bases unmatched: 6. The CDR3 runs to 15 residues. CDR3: CATSDATTGAYEQYF. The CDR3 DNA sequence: TGTGCCACCAGTGACGCAACGACAGGGGCCTACGAGCAGTACTTC.

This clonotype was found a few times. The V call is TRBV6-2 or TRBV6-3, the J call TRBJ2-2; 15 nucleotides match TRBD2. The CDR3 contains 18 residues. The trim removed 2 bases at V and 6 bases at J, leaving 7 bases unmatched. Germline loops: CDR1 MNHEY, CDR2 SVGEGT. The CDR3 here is CASSYGGLAGGRAGELFF. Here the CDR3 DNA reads TGTGCCAGCAGTTACGGGGGACTAGCGGGAGGAAGAGCCGGGGAGCTGTTTTTT.

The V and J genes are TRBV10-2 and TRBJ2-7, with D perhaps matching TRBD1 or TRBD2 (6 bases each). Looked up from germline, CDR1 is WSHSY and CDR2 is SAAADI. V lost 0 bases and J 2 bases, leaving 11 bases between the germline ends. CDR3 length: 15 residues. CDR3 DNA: TGCGCCAGCAGTGAGTCGACGGGGGCGACCTACGAGCAGTACTTC. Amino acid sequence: CASSESTGATYEQYF.

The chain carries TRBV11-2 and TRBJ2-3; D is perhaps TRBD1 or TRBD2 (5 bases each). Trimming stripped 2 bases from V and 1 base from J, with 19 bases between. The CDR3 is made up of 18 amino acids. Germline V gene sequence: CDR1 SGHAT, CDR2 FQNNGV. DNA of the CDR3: TGTGCCAGCAGCTTACCAAGGTCCGGGGCGGCACGCACAGATACGCAGTATTTT. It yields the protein CASSLPRSGAARTDTQYF.

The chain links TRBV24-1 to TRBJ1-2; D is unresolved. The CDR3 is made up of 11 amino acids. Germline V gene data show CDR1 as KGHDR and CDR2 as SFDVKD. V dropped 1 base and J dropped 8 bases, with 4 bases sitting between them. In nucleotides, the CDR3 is TGTGCCACCAGTGATTTCACGGGCTACACCTTC. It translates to CATSDFTGYTF.

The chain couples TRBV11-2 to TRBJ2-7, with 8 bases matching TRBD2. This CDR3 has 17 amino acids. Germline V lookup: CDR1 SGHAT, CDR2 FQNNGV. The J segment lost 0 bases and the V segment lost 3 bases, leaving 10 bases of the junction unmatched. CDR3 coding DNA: TGTGCCAGCAGCTTCAGGGTGGGCGGGAGGTTCTCCTACGAGCAGTACTTC. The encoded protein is CASSFRVGGRFSYEQYF.

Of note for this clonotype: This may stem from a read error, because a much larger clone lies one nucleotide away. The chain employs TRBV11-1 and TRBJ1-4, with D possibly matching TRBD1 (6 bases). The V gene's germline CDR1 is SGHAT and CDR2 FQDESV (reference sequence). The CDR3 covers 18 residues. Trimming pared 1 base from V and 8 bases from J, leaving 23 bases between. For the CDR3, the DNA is TGTGCCAGCAGCTTAGGTCGGGACGGGGGGCCGTTTTCAGAAAAACTGTTTTTT. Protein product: CASSLGRDGGPFSEKLFF.

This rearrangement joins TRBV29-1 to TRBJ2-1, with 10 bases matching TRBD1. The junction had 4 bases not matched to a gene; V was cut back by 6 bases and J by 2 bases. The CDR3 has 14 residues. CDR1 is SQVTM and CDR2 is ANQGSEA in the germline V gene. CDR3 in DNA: TGCAGCGTAGGACAGGGGGGGACCTACAATGAGCAGTTCTTC. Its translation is CSVGQGGTYNEQFF.

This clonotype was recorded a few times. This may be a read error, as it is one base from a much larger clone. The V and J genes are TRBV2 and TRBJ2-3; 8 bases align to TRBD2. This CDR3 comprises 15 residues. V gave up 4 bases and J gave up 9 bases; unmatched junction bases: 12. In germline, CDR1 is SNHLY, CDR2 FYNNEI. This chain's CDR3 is CASSAGLETRGTQYF. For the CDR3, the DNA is TGTGCCAGCAGTGCGGGACTAGAGACGCGTGGGACGCAGTATTTT.

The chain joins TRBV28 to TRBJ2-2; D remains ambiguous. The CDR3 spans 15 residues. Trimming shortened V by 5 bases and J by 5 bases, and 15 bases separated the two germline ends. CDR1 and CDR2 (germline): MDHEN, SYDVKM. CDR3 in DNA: TGTGCCAGCAGTCTTAGGTCCTTAGAAACCGGGGAGCTGTTTTTT. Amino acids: CASSLRSLETGELFF.

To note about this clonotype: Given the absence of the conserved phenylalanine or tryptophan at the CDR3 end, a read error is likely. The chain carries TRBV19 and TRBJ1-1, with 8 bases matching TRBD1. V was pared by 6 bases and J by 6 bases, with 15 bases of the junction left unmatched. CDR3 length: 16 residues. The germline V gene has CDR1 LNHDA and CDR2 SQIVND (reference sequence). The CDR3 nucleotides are TGTGCCAGTAGCCGTGGACAGGGACAAGGCCGCGCTGAAGCTTTCCTT. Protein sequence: CASSRGQGQGRAEAFL.

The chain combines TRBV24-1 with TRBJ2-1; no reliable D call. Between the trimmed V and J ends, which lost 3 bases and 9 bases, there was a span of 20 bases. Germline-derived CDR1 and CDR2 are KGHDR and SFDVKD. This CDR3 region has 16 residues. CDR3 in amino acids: CATSDTVPSYISEQFF. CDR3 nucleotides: TGTGCCACCAGTGATACGGTACCATCGTACATCAGTGAGCAGTTCTTC.

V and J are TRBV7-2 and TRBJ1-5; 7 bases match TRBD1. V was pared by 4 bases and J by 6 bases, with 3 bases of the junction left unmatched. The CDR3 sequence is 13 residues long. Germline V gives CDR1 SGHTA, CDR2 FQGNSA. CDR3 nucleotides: TGTGCCAGCAGCTACAGGGGAGGTCAGCCCCAGCATTTT. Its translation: CASSYRGGQPQHF.

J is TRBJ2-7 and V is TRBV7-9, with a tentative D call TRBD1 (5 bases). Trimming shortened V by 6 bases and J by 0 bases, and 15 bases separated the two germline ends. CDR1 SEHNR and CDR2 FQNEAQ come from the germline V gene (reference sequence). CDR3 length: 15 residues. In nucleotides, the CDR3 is TGTGCCAGCAGTCCGGAGAAGGGGATCTCCTACGAGCAGTACTTC. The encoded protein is CASSPEKGISYEQYF.

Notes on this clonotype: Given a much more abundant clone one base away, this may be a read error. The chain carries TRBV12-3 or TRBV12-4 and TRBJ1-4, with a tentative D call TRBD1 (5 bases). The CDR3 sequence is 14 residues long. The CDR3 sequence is CAISLNSREGKLFF. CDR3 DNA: TGTGCCATCAGTTTAAACAGCAGGGAGGGGAAACTGTTTTTT.

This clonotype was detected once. In DNA form, the CDR3 reads TGTGCCATCAGTGAGGGACAGATCTCTGGGGCCAACGTCCTGACTTTC. This translates into CAISEGQISGANVLTF. J is TRBJ2-6 and V is TRBV10-3, with TRBD1 as a possible D gene (6 bases). This CDR3 region has 16 residues. Germline V gene lookup returns CDR1 ENHRY and CDR2 SYGVKD. The V and J ends lost 2 bases and 0 bases respectively, with 8 bases between them.

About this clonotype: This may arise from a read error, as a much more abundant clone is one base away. The CDR3 loop is CSARAGLTNEQFF. Here the CDR3 DNA reads TGCAGTGCTAGAGCCGGGCTGACGAATGAGCAGTTCTTC. V gene TRBV20-1 combines with J gene TRBJ2-1; D gene ambiguous. Germline V lookup: CDR1 DFQATT, CDR2 SNEGSKA (reference sequence). Trimming removed 1 base at V and 7 bases at J, with 11 bases between. The CDR3 consists of 13 residues.

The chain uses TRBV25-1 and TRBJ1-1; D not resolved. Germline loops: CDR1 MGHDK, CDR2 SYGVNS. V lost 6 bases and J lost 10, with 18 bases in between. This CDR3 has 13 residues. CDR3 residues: CASSPSGGLGAFF. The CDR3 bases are TGTGCCAGCAGCCCGAGTGGAGGCCTTGGAGCTTTCTTT.

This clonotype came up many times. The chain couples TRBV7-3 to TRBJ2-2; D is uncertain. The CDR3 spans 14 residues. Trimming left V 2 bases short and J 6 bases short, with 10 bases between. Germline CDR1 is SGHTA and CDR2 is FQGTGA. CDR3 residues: CASSLSPQPGELFF. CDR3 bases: TGTGCCAGCAGCTTATCCCCCCAGCCCGGGGAGCTGTTTTTT.

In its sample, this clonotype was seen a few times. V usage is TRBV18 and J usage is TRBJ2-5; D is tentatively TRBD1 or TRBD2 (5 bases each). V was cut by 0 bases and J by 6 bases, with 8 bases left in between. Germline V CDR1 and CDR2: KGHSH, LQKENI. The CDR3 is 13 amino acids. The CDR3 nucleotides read TGTGCCAGCTCACCACCTCAGGGACAGACCCAGTACTTC. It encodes CASSPPQGQTQYF. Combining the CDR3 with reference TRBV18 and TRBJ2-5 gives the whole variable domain NAGVMQNPRHLVRRRGQEARLRCSPMKGHSHVYWYRQLPEEGLKFMVYLQKENIIDESGMPKERFSAEFPKEGPSILRIQQVVRGDSAAYFCASSPPQGQTQYFGPGTRLLVL.

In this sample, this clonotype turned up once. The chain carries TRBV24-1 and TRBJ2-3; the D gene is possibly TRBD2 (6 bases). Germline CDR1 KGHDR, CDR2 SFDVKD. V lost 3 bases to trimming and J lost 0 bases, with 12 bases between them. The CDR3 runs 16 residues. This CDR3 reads CATSDTYGSSTDTQYF. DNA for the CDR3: TGTGCCACCAGTGATACTTACGGGAGTAGCACAGATACGCAGTATTTT.

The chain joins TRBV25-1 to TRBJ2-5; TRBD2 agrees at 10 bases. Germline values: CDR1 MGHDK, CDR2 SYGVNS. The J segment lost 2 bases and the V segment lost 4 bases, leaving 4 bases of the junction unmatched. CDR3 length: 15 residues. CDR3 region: CASSASGGPQETQYF. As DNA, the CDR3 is TGTGCCAGCAGTGCTAGCGGGGGACCACAAGAGACCCAGTACTTC.

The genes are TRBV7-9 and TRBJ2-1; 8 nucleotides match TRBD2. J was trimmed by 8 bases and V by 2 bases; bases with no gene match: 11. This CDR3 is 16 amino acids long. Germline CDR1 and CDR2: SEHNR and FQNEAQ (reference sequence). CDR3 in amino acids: CASSLPLSGGRDEQFF. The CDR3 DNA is TGTGCCAGCAGCTTACCCTTAAGCGGGGGTAGGGATGAGCAGTTCTTC.

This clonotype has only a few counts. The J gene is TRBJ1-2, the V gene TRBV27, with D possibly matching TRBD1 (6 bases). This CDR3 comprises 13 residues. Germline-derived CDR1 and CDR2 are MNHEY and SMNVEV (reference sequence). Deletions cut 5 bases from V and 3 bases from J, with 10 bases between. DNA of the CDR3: TGTGCCAGCAGTCGGGACACAGACTATGGCTACACCTTC. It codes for CASSRDTDYGYTF.

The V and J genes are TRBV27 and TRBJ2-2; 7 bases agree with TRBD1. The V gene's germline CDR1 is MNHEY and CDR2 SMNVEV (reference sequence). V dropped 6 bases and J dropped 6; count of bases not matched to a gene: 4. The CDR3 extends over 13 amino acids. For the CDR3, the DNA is TGTGCCAGCAGCAGGCAGGGGGCCGGGGAGCTGTTTTTT. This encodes CASSRQGAGELFF.

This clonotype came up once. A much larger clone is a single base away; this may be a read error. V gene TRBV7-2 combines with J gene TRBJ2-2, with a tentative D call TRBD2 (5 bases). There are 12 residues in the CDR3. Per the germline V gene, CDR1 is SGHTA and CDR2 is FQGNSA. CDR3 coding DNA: TGTGCCAGCCGGGAAAACACCGAGGAGCTGTTTTTT. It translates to CASRENTEELFF. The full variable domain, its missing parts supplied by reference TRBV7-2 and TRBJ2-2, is GAGVSQSPSNKVTEKGKDVELRCDPISGHTALYWYRQSLGQGLEFLIYFQGNSAPDKSGLPSDRFSAERTGGSVSTLTIQRTQQEDSAVYLCASRENTEELFFGEGSRLTVL.